The next 14 T cell receptor beta chains were all read from a single sample in a study of control samples from healthy donors and cancer patients. Measured with immunoSEQ multiplex PCR; TCRdb has only the in-frame clones, and not every one. The sample shows over 80,000 clones, around three quarters of them seen only once. The sample taken for sequencing was blood. The receptors here all came from a young woman in good health.

The rearrangement uses TRBV6-2 or TRBV6-3 and TRBJ2-5, with no clear D. The CDR3 runs 13 residues. Germline V CDR1 and CDR2: MNHEY, SVGEGT. Trimming took 7 bases from V and 11 from J, leaving 20 bases between them. CDR3 residues: CASTPHRFASQYF. CDR3 bases: TGTGCCAGCACCCCCCACCGCTTCGCCTCGCAGTACTTC.

This clone was detected only a few times. The chain recombines TRBV10-3 with TRBJ2-7, with D possibly TRBD1 on 5 matching bases. Looked up from germline, CDR1 is ENHRY and CDR2 is SYGVKD. Trimming removed 5 bases at V and 3 bases at J, with 8 bases between. This CDR3 contains 12 residues. The CDR3 here is CAISSTDYEQYF. As DNA, the CDR3 is TGTGCCATCAGTTCGACAGACTACGAGCAGTACTTC.

CDR3 residues: CASSLLASGGNSPLHF. The CDR3 DNA reads as TGCGCCAGCAGCTTGCTGGCCTCTGGGGGGAATTCACCCCTCCACTTT. The gene calls are TRBV5-1 and TRBJ1-6, with a possible D match to TRBD1 (5 bases). Germline assignment: CDR1 SGHRS and CDR2 YFSETQ. The V end lost 1 base, the J end lost 7 bases, and 15 bases lay between the germline ends. CDR3 length: 16 amino acids.

The chain links TRBV7-3 to TRBJ2-3; TRBD2 is a possible D gene (6 bases). Germline V gene lookup returns CDR1 SGHTA and CDR2 FQGTGA. V gave up 5 bases and J gave up 1 base, with 16 bases separating them. The CDR3 contains 16 residues. The CDR3 is CASSQHTSPGTDTQYF. In nucleotides, the CDR3 is TGTGCCAGCAGCCAACACACTAGCCCTGGCACAGATACGCAGTATTTT.

V gene TRBV6-1 combines with J gene TRBJ2-7, with a tentative D call TRBD2 (6 bases). V was pared by 2 bases and J by 5 bases, with 10 bases between. CDR1 and CDR2 (germline): MNHNS, SASEGT. The CDR3 contains 13 residues. CDR3: CASSEIGGNEQYF. CDR3 nucleotides: TGTGCCAGCAGTGAAATTGGGGGGAACGAGCAGTACTTC.

This clone occurred once. The rearrangement links TRBV25-1 to TRBJ2-5; D is unclear. Trimming cost V 6 bases and J 5 bases, with 16 bases left between them. CDR3 length equals 14 residues. Germline assignment: CDR1 MGHDK and CDR2 SYGVNS. DNA of the CDR3: TGTGCCAGCAGCGGCCCGGATCGGAGCGAGACCCAGTACTTC. This translates into CASSGPDRSETQYF.

V gene TRBV19 combines with J gene TRBJ1-2; tentative D call: TRBD1 (5 bases). V shed 6 bases and J shed 5 bases, with 22 bases lying between them. Germline V gene data show CDR1 as LNHDA and CDR2 as SQIVND (reference sequence). The CDR3 has 16 amino acids. For the CDR3, the DNA is TGTGCCAGTAGAACAGCGGCGAGGGGTGTGGAATATGGCTACACCTTC. As protein: CASRTAARGVEYGYTF.

J is TRBJ1-1 and V is TRBV18; D is possibly TRBD1 (5 bases). Trimming took off 3 bases at V and 1 base at J, with 9 bases between the two ends. CDR3 length: 14 amino acids. The V gene's germline CDR1 is KGHSH and CDR2 LQKENI. This CDR3 is CASSPIQGNTEAFF. The CDR3 DNA reads as TGTGCCAGCTCACCTATCCAGGGGAACACTGAAGCTTTCTTT. Full variable domain (missing parts from reference TRBV18 and TRBJ1-1): NAGVMQNPRHLVRRRGQEARLRCSPMKGHSHVYWYRQLPEEGLKFMVYLQKENIIDESGMPKERFSAEFPKEGPSILRIQQVVRGDSAAYFCASSPIQGNTEAFFGQGTRLTVV.

The chain couples TRBV29-1 to TRBJ2-1; 10 nucleotides match TRBD2. The CDR3 is 16 residues long. The J segment lost 1 base and the V segment lost 5 bases, leaving 8 bases of the junction unmatched. The germline V gene has CDR1 SQVTM and CDR2 ANQGSEA. CDR3 sequence: CSVKTSGAISYNEQFF. The CDR3 bases are TGCAGCGTTAAAACTAGCGGGGCGATATCCTACAATGAGCAGTTCTTC.

The chain links TRBV7-6 to TRBJ2-1; TRBD2 is a possible D gene (7 bases). The germline V and J ends were trimmed by 0 bases and 7 bases, with 10 bases remaining between them. In germline, CDR1 is SGHVS, CDR2 FNYEAQ. The CDR3 is made up of 14 amino acids. The CDR3 region is CASSLAGGANEQFF. CDR3 nucleotide sequence: TGTGCCAGCAGCTTAGCGGGGGGGGCTAATGAGCAGTTCTTC.

The chain employs TRBV19 and TRBJ2-6, with a weak D call TRBD1 (5 bases). The CDR3 has 16 amino acids. The germline V gene has CDR1 LNHDA and CDR2 SQIVND (reference sequence). The germline V and J ends were trimmed by 4 bases and 3 bases, with 13 bases remaining between them. Written as DNA, the CDR3 is TGTGCCAGTAGTAGACCCAGGGATTATGGGGCCAACGTCCTGACTTTC. Translated, it gives CASSRPRDYGANVLTF.

This clone appeared a few times. This chain's CDR3 is CASRGPGQQETQYF. CDR3 nucleotides: TGTGCCAGCAGAGGACCGGGACAGCAAGAGACCCAGTACTTC. The chain has TRBV2 and TRBJ2-5; TRBD1 aligns across 7 bases. Per germline, CDR1 SNHLY and CDR2 FYNNEI. J lost 2 bases, V lost 6 bases, and 6 bases had no gene match. The length of the CDR3 is 14 residues. Drawing the rest from reference TRBV2 and TRBJ2-5, the complete variable domain is EPEVTQTPSHQVTQMGQEVILRCVPISNHLYFYWYRQILGQKVEFLVSFYNNEISEKSEIFDDQFSVERPDGSNFTLKIRSTKLEDSAMYFCASRGPGQQETQYFGPGTRLLVL.

This CDR3 reads CASSQGQLGSDTQYF. In DNA form, the CDR3 reads TGCGCCAGCAGCCAAGGACAGTTAGGGTCAGATACGCAGTATTTT. The chain carries TRBV4-1 and TRBJ2-3; a weak D match, TRBD1 (5 bases). The CDR3 covers 15 residues. Germline V gives CDR1 MGHRA, CDR2 YSYEKL. Deletions cut 1 base from V and 4 bases from J, with 12 bases between.

The genes are TRBV6-4 and TRBJ2-4; D possibly uses TRBD1 or TRBD2 (5 bases each). V lost 2 bases, J lost 6 bases, and 5 bases lay in between. Per germline, CDR1 MRHNA and CDR2 SNTAGT. This CDR3 is 12 amino acids long. CDR3 loop: CASSDGGNIQYF. CDR3 coding DNA: TGTGCCAGCAGTGACGGGGGAAACATTCAGTACTTC.